The 28 T cell receptor beta chains presented below share a single source sample, sequenced in a study of glioma-infiltrating T cells. TCR alpha and beta CDR3 regions were amplified from RNA using iRepertoire nested multiplex PCR. MiXCR was run by TCRdb on the multiplex PCR reads, yielding one entry per CDR3 protein. The table records roughly 120,000 distinct CDR3 sequences, approximately 23% of them present only once. Source material: glioma tissue, nonneoplastic brain tissue, or PBMCs (not recorded which). These receptors all stem from a human donor with low-grade glioma or glioblastoma, undergoing nonglioma brain surgery, or in good health (not recorded which).

On this clonotype itself: Being one base from a much bigger clone, this may be a read error. The chain combines TRBV7-8 with TRBJ2-7; 7 bases fit TRBD1. The V segment lost 3 bases and the J segment 1 base; nucleotides outside the gene matches: 3. CDR1 SGHVS and CDR2 FQNEAQ come from the germline V gene. The CDR3 extends over 14 amino acids. CDR3 loop: CASSFSGQSYEQYF. CDR3 DNA sequence: TGTGCCAGCAGCTTTTCGGGACAGTCCTACGAGCAGTACTTC.

This clonotype was observed many times. The J gene is TRBJ2-3, the V gene TRBV5-6, with D possibly TRBD2 on 5 matching bases. Germline-derived CDR1 and CDR2 are SGHDT and YYEEEE. V shed 1 base and J shed 2 bases, with 11 bases lying between them. This CDR3 comprises 15 residues. CDR3 DNA sequence: TGTGCCAGCAGCTTGTACGGGGTCAACACAGATACGCAGTATTTT. It specifies CASSLYGVNTDTQYF.

This clonotype showed up many times. As DNA, the CDR3 is TGTGCCACCCAGCGGACAGGGGGAATCTACGAGCAGTACTTC. Translated: CATQRTGGIYEQYF. This chain links TRBV19 with TRBJ2-7; 10 bases are shared with TRBD1. This CDR3 spans 14 amino acids. The V gene end was trimmed by 10 bases and the J gene end by 3 bases; junction bases not matched to a gene: 9. Germline CDR1 is LNHDA and CDR2 is SQIVND (reference sequence).

The sample holds many counts of this clonotype. This chain connects TRBV9 to TRBJ1-3; TRBD1 aligns across 7 bases. The CDR3 consists of 16 residues. V was clipped by 0 bases and J by 2 bases; unmatched bases: 5. CDR1 and CDR2 from the germline V gene are SGDLS and YYNGEE. CDR3 in DNA: TGTGCCAGCAGCGTAGCTGAGGGGGCAGCTGGAAACACCATATATTTT. It encodes CASSVAEGAAGNTIYF.

This chain links TRBV4-1 with TRBJ2-2; TRBD2 aligns across 10 bases. The CDR3 loop spans 18 amino acids. Germline CDR1 is MGHRA and CDR2 is YSYEKL. Losses at the gene ends were 0 bases for V and 4 bases for J; bases not matched to a gene: 8. CDR3 sequence reads: CASSQDLLAGASTGELFF. DNA for the CDR3: TGCGCCAGCAGCCAAGATCTGCTAGCGGGAGCTTCCACCGGGGAGCTGTTTTTT.

The rearrangement links TRBV5-1 to TRBJ1-5, with TRBD1 identical over 7 bases. CDR1 is SGHRS and CDR2 is YFSETQ in the germline V gene. V shed 4 bases, J shed 3 bases, and the junction held 4 bases outside the gene matches. The CDR3 has 14 residues. The CDR3, as DNA: TGCGCCAGCAGCCCCGGGACAGACAATCAGCCCCAGCATTTT. As protein: CASSPGTDNQPQHF.

This chain connects TRBV12-3 or TRBV12-4 to TRBJ2-7; tentative D call: TRBD2 (5 bases). The CDR3 runs to 13 residues. Trimming left V 6 bases short and J 5 bases short, with 14 bases between. The CDR3 loop is CASRRGSRNEQYF. CDR3 DNA: TGTGCCAGCAGACGCGGGTCTCGGAACGAGCAGTACTTC.

The chain has TRBV30 and TRBJ1-1; TRBD1 is a possible D gene (5 bases). Trimming cost V 3 bases and J 9 bases, with 20 bases left between them. CDR3 size: 14 residues. Per the germline V gene, CDR1 is GTSNPN and CDR2 is SVGIG (reference sequence). CDR3 sequence (DNA): TGTGCCTGGAGCCTTAAATCGTCGGGACCGCAAGCTTTCTTT. Translated: CAWSLKSSGPQAFF.

This clonotype was counted at least ten times. The chain couples TRBV6-4 to TRBJ2-7; 10 bases fit TRBD2. The CDR3 has 15 amino acids. Germline trimming cut 3 bases from V and 3 bases from J; bases unmatched to any gene: 5. Germline values: CDR1 MRHNA, CDR2 SNTAGT. The DNA of the CDR3 is TGTGCCAGCAGTGAGTGGACTAGCGGTAACTACGAGCAGTACTTC. Translating it yields CASSEWTSGNYEQYF.

The chain recombines TRBV5-1 with TRBJ1-1, with D perhaps matching TRBD1 (5 bases). Germline V gene data show CDR1 as SGHRS and CDR2 as YFSETQ. The CDR3 is made up of 14 amino acids. Trimming took 0 bases from V and 4 from J, leaving 10 bases between them. DNA of the CDR3: TGCGCCAGCAGCTTGGTCTTGGGGGGCACTGAAGCTTTCTTT. The encoded protein is CASSLVLGGTEAFF.

This clonotype was detected many times. The genes are TRBV4-1 and TRBJ2-3, with 7 positions matching TRBD1. The CDR3 length is 15 residues. Trimming removed 4 bases from V and 2 bases from J; junction bases left unmatched: 6. CDR1 and CDR2 from the germline V gene are MGHRA and YSYEKL. CDR3 nucleotide sequence: TGCGCCAGCAGCCTCCAGACAGGGTTCACAGATACGCAGTATTTT. It is translated as CASSLQTGFTDTQYF.

There are a few counts of this clonotype. The V gene is TRBV12-3 or TRBV12-4, the J gene TRBJ2-5; D may be TRBD1 (5 bases). Trimming stripped 7 bases from V and 5 bases from J, with 20 bases between. There are 15 residues in the CDR3. The CDR3 nucleotides are TGTGCCAGCACCGCACCACCTCTGGGGCGGGAGACCCAGTACTTC. The encoded protein is CASTAPPLGRETQYF.

The chain combines TRBV12-3 or TRBV12-4 with TRBJ2-1; 15 nucleotides line up with TRBD2. J was trimmed by 0 bases and V by 3 bases; bases with no gene match: 9. The CDR3 runs to 20 residues. The CDR3 is CASSLVFGLAGGNSYNEQFF. CDR3 coding DNA: TGTGCCAGCAGTTTGGTTTTTGGACTAGCGGGAGGGAACTCCTACAATGAGCAGTTCTTC.

The table lists this clonotype with many counts. The V call is TRBV14, the J call TRBJ2-1; no clear D. CDR3 length: 13 amino acids. The ends were cut back, 0 bases at V and 6 bases at J, with 6 bases in the middle. Germline V gene sequence: CDR1 SGHDN, CDR2 FVKESK. The CDR3 region is CASSQDLGNEQFF. The CDR3 DNA reads as TGTGCCAGCAGCCAAGATTTGGGCAATGAGCAGTTCTTC.

This clonotype appeared many times. The rearrangement links TRBV28 to TRBJ1-2; D is possibly TRBD1 (5 bases). Germline CDR1 reads MDHEN; CDR2 reads SYDVKM. The germline V and J ends were trimmed by 2 bases and 4 bases, with 20 bases remaining between them. This CDR3 contains 17 residues. CDR3 loop: CASSLGGSRWRGYGYTF. The CDR3 DNA is TGTGCCAGCAGTTTAGGTGGCAGTCGATGGAGGGGCTATGGCTACACCTTC.

This clonotype was detected ten times or more. The rearrangement links TRBV6-1 to TRBJ2-3; TRBD2 matches 8 bases. Per the germline V gene, CDR1 is MNHNS and CDR2 is SASEGT. After removal of 3 bases from V and 0 bases from J, the junction contained 5 bases not matched to a gene. The CDR3 has 16 residues. CDR3 DNA: TGTGCCAGCAGTGACCGAAGCGGGGGAAGCACAGATACGCAGTATTTT. Its protein product is CASSDRSGGSTDTQYF.

Concerning this clonotype: Since a much larger clone is just one base distant, this may be a read error. V usage is TRBV11-2 and J usage is TRBJ2-7, with 7 bases identical to TRBD2. From germline, CDR1 is SGHAT and CDR2 FQNNGV. The CDR3 covers 13 residues. CDR3: CASSRRESYDQYF. The CDR3 coding sequence is TGTGCCAGCAGTAGGCGGGAGTCATACGATCAGTACTTC.

This clonotype was counted a few times. The CDR3 here is CASRAGDESTSGANVLTF. The CDR3 nucleotides read TGTGCCAGTCGCGCCGGGGACGAATCCACCTCTGGGGCCAACGTCCTGACTTTC. This rearrangement joins TRBV19 to TRBJ2-6, with D perhaps matching TRBD1 or TRBD2 (5 bases each). Germline V gene lookup returns CDR1 LNHDA and CDR2 SQIVND (reference sequence). This CDR3 has 18 residues. Trimming removed 8 bases at V and 0 bases at J, with 20 bases between.

This clonotype appeared many times. The rearrangement links TRBV6-1 to TRBJ2-2, with D perhaps TRBD1 (5 bases). V was clipped by 2 bases and J by 0 bases, with 10 bases between them. This CDR3 spans 16 amino acids. Germline assignment: CDR1 MNHNS and CDR2 SASEGT. For the CDR3, the DNA is TGTGCCAGCAGTGAACTGAAGGGGACGAACACCGGGGAGCTGTTTTTT. Residues: CASSELKGTNTGELFF.

V and J are TRBV20-1 and TRBJ2-1, with unresolved D. The CDR3 totals 12 residues. V shed 2 bases and J shed 8 bases, with 10 bases lying between them. Germline V gene data show CDR1 as DFQATT and CDR2 as SNEGSKA (reference sequence). The CDR3 bases are TGCAGTGCTAGACAAAGGAACGATGAGCAGTTCTTC. Translating gives CSARQRNDEQFF.

This clonotype was detected ten times or more. The V and J genes are TRBV7-2 and TRBJ2-2, with a possible D match to TRBD2 (6 bases). The CDR3 consists of 16 residues. CDR1 and CDR2 from the germline V gene are SGHTA and FQGNSA. V lost 2 bases, J lost 0 bases, and 10 bases lay in between. CDR3 DNA: TGTGCCAGCAGCTTACGGGGCGGGGCGAACACCGGGGAGCTGTTTTTT. It is translated as CASSLRGGANTGELFF.

As regards this clonotype: A read error may be the cause here, since a much bigger clone is one base away. The chain uses TRBV7-9 and TRBJ2-5; 8 bases line up with TRBD1. Losses at the gene ends were 7 bases for V and 5 bases for J; bases not matched to a gene: 6. Germline V lookup: CDR1 SEHNR, CDR2 FQNEAQ (reference sequence). The CDR3 is 13 amino acids. The CDR3 spells CASIGQGNETQYF. CDR3 bases: TGTGCCAGCATCGGACAGGGTAACGAGACCCAGTACTTC.

The rearrangement uses TRBV3-1 and TRBJ2-2; maybe TRBD1 (6 bases). Trimming removed 4 bases from V and 7 bases from J, with 16 bases in between. The CDR3 is 15 residues long. From germline, CDR1 is LGHDT and CDR2 YNNKEL (reference sequence). The CDR3, as DNA: TGTGCCAGCAGCCGGACGCAGGGGAATATCGGGGAGCTGTTTTTT. Translation: CASSRTQGNIGELFF. Full variable domain (missing parts from reference TRBV3-1 and TRBJ2-2): DTAVSQTPKYLVTQMGNDKSIKCEQNLGHDTMYWYKQDSKKFLKIMFSYNNKELIINETVPNRFSPKSPDKAHLNLHINSLELGDSAVYFCASSRTQGNIGELFFGEGSRLTVL.

As to this clonotype: Possible read error: a much larger clone is one base away. The chain employs TRBV18 and TRBJ1-2; a weak D match, TRBD1 (6 bases). Trimming stripped 4 bases from V and 5 bases from J, with 17 bases between. The CDR3 is made up of 15 amino acids. The germline V gene encodes CDR1 KGHSH and CDR2 LQKENI. CDR3 protein: CASSQSAGAGYGYTF. The DNA of the CDR3 is TGTGCCAGCTCACAATCCGCGGGGGCAGGATATGGCTACACCTTC.

The sample holds many counts of this clonotype. The chain couples TRBV20-1 to TRBJ2-7; 10 bases are a match to TRBD2. Germline V gene lookup returns CDR1 DFQATT and CDR2 SNEGSKA (reference sequence). The CDR3 totals 14 residues. V lost 6 bases, J lost 2 bases, and 7 bases stayed unmatched. The CDR3: CSASTSGVTYEQYF. CDR3 DNA: TGCAGTGCCAGTACTAGCGGGGTCACCTACGAGCAGTACTTC.

This clonotype occurred a few times. The J gene is TRBJ2-5, the V gene TRBV18; unclear D gene. With 6 bases removed from V and 2 bases from J, the gap between germline ends came to 10 bases. CDR3 length: 13 residues. Germline V CDR1 and CDR2: KGHSH, LQKENI. The CDR3 loop reads CASSKGSQETQYF. CDR3 sequence (DNA): TGTGCCAGCTCGAAAGGTTCTCAAGAGACCCAGTACTTC.

This clonotype appeared many times. CDR3 protein: CASSFRGVQPQHF. CDR3 coding DNA: TGTGCCAGCAGTTTCCGGGGGGTTCAGCCCCAGCATTTT. The chain carries TRBV28 and TRBJ1-5; maybe TRBD1 (5 bases). CDR3 length: 13 amino acids. Germline CDR1 MDHEN, CDR2 SYDVKM. Trimming shortened V by 3 bases and J by 6 bases, and 9 bases separated the two germline ends.

About this clonotype: In this CDR3 the conserved last residue, phenylalanine or tryptophan, is missing, so a read error is likely. The chain combines TRBV5-1 with TRBJ1-1; D gene unclear. V shed 0 bases and J shed 3 bases, with 9 bases lying between them. CDR1 is SGHRS, CDR2 YFSETQ, per germline. The CDR3 spans 14 residues. The CDR3 coding sequence is TGCGCCAGCAGCTTGGAGGTTCGGGACACTGAAGCTTTCCTT. It yields the protein CASSLEVRDTEAFL.